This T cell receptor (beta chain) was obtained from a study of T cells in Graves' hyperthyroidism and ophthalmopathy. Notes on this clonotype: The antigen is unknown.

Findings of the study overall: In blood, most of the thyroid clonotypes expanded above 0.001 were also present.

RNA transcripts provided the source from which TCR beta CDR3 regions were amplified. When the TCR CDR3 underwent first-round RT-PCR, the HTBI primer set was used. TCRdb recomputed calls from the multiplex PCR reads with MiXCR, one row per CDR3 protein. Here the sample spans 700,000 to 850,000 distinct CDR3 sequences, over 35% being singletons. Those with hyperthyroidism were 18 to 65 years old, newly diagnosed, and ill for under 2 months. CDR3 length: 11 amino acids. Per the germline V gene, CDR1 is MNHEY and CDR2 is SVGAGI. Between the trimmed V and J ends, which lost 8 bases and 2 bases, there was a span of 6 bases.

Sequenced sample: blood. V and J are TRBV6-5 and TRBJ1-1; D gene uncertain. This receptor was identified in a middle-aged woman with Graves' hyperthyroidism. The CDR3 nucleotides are TGTGCCAGCGACGGAAACACTGAAGCTTTCTTT. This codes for CASDGNTEAFF.